The rows below give T cell receptor beta chains drawn from one sample of a study of T cell changes during pregnancy in multiple sclerosis. The table came from immunoSEQ multiplex PCR; TCRdb's copy has only in-frame clones and leaves some out. This table has roughly 49,000 clones, approximately 95% appearing once. The sequences come from CD8+ T cells from peripheral blood mononuclear cells, collected in the first trimester of pregnancy. These receptors were collected from a female donor with multiple sclerosis, enrolled in a pregnancy study. The conserved cysteine and the conserved F or W are not part of the CDR3 here.

TRBJ1-1 TRBV30 11 AWTNRDRAKAF
TRBJ2-1 TRBV9 15 ASSERTSGIRNNEQF
TRBJ1-2 TRBV27 10 ASSPQRGGYT
TRBJ2-7 TRBV5-4 12 ASSPSGRAPEQY
TRBJ2-3 TRBV27 12 ASRLATSTDTQY
TRBJ2-1 TRBV9 16 ASSEGLAGLLSYNEQF
TRBJ2-1 TRBV9 14 ASSVYNSLAGGEQF
TRBJ2-1 TRBV28 15 ASSKTRTSGYDNEQF
TRBJ2-7 TRBV4-1 13 ASSQSPGTFYEQY
TRBJ2-7 TRBV13 14 ASSPGGGYSPYEQY
TRBJ2-1 TRBV19 13 ASSLLYRVYNEQF
TRBJ2-7 TRBV27 11 ASSPGTAYEQY
TRBJ1-2 TRBV7-9 10 ASSLGQNGYT
TRBJ2-7 TRBV13 12 ASSLSGGPYEQY
TRBJ2-3 TRBV7-6 14 ASSLPSGESTDTQY
TRBJ1-2 TRBV5-4 11 ASALGTGNGYT
TRBJ2-7 TRBV30 11 AWTPPSGGEQY
TRBJ1-2 TRBV27 13 ASSSRTGVLYGYT
TRBJ2-1 TRBV19 11 ASSMGLANEQF
TRBJ2-7 TRBV11-2 13 ASSFSQGTSYEQY